This is a list of T cell receptor beta chains from one sample in a study of control samples from healthy donors and cancer patients. Sequenced by immunoSEQ multiplex PCR; TCRdb stores in-frame clones only, minus some. Here the sample spans about 77,000 clones, 85% to 95% being singletons. The sample comprised blood. The receptors were gathered from a woman aged 55-75 years in good health. Both conserved end residues are part of each CDR3. Each record gives: V gene, D gene, clone size, J gene, CDR3 protein, CDR3 DNA. A D gene is named only where the DNA matches it firmly. The size of a clone is reported for some rows only, either as once, few or many, or as a class for expanded clones.

v_gene: TRBV29-1
d_gene: -
abundance: few
j_gene: TRBJ2-6
CDR3aa: CSVAWTVSGANVLTF
CDR3nt: TGCAGCGTTGCCTGGACAGTCTCTGGGGCCAACGTCCTGACTTTC

v_gene: TRBV2
d_gene: -
abundance: -
j_gene: TRBJ1-1
CDR3aa: CASSYRDTEAFF
CDR3nt: TGTGCCAGCAGTTACAGGGATACTGAAGCTTTCTTT

v_gene: TRBV20-1
d_gene: -
abundance: -
j_gene: TRBJ1-1
CDR3aa: CSASRLGGYTEAFF
CDR3nt: TGCAGTGCTAGTCGTTTGGGGGGTTACACTGAAGCTTTCTTT

v_gene: TRBV28
d_gene: -
abundance: -
j_gene: TRBJ1-1
CDR3aa: CASNTYPNTEAFF
CDR3nt: TGTGCCAGCAACACTTACCCGAACACTGAAGCTTTCTTT

v_gene: TRBV28
d_gene: -
abundance: -
j_gene: TRBJ1-2
CDR3aa: CASRAGVNYGYTF
CDR3nt: TGTGCCAGCAGAGCAGGGGTGAACTATGGCTACACCTTC

v_gene: TRBV12-3/TRBV12-4
d_gene: -
abundance: -
j_gene: TRBJ2-7
CDR3aa: CASSLLEGEQYF
CDR3nt: TGTGCCAGCAGTTTACTGGAAGGCGAGCAGTACTTC

v_gene: TRBV9
d_gene: -
abundance: -
j_gene: TRBJ2-1
CDR3aa: CASSVGGRGNHEQFF
CDR3nt: TGTGCCAGCAGCGTAGGTGGGAGAGGCAATCATGAGCAGTTCTTC

v_gene: TRBV29-1
d_gene: -
abundance: -
j_gene: TRBJ2-7
CDR3aa: CSARPLSSHEQYF
CDR3nt: TGCAGCGCCCGCCCCCTATCTAGCCACGAGCAGTACTTC

v_gene: TRBV24-1
d_gene: TRBD2
abundance: -
j_gene: TRBJ2-1
CDR3aa: CATSVTGTSGRGSYNEQFF
CDR3nt: TGTGCCACCAGTGTCACCGGGACTAGCGGGAGAGGCTCCTACAATGAGCAGTTCTTC

v_gene: TRBV21-1
d_gene: -
abundance: -
j_gene: TRBJ1-2
CDR3aa: CASSPRRVLDYGYTF
CDR3nt: TGTGCCAGCAGCCCACGCAGGGTCCTGGACTATGGCTACACCTTC

v_gene: TRBV23-1
d_gene: -
abundance: -
j_gene: TRBJ2-4
CDR3aa: CASKRGVPKNIQYF
CDR3nt: TGCGCCAGCAAAAGAGGGGTACCCAAAAACATTCAGTACTTC

v_gene: TRBV24-1
d_gene: TRBD2
abundance: -
j_gene: TRBJ2-2
CDR3aa: CATSETGTSGADGTGELFF
CDR3nt: TGTGCCACCAGTGAGACCGGGACTAGCGGGGCCGATGGCACCGGGGAGCTGTTTTTT

v_gene: TRBV19
d_gene: TRBD2
abundance: few
j_gene: TRBJ2-3
CDR3aa: CASSMGGDFQPGSTDTQYF
CDR3nt: TGTGCCAGTAGTATGGGAGGGGACTTTCAGCCAGGGAGCACAGATACGCAGTATTTT

v_gene: TRBV7-9
d_gene: -
abundance: -
j_gene: TRBJ1-2
CDR3aa: CASSPDGYGYTF
CDR3nt: TGTGCCAGCAGTCCAGACGGTTATGGCTACACCTTC

v_gene: TRBV12-3/TRBV12-4
d_gene: -
abundance: -
j_gene: TRBJ1-4
CDR3aa: CASTEGPEKLFF
CDR3nt: TGTGCCAGCACCGAGGGGCCTGAAAAACTGTTTTTT

v_gene: TRBV5-6
d_gene: TRBD2
abundance: -
j_gene: TRBJ2-3
CDR3aa: CASSPLAGGPGRDTQYF
CDR3nt: TGTGCCAGCAGCCCCTTAGCGGGAGGGCCTGGGAGAGATACGCAGTATTTT

v_gene: TRBV7-3
d_gene: -
abundance: -
j_gene: TRBJ2-2
CDR3aa: CASSFRGTGELFF
CDR3nt: TGTGCCAGCAGCTTCCGGGGCACCGGGGAGCTGTTTTTT

v_gene: TRBV10-2
d_gene: TRBD1
abundance: -
j_gene: TRBJ1-5
CDR3aa: CASSLSGQGSNQPQHF
CDR3nt: TGCGCCAGCAGCCTTAGCGGACAGGGGAGCAATCAGCCCCAGCATTTT

v_gene: TRBV4-3
d_gene: TRBD2
abundance: -
j_gene: TRBJ2-1
CDR3aa: CASSQLAGTYNEQFF
CDR3nt: TGCGCCAGCAGCCAATTAGCGGGGACCTACAATGAGCAGTTCTTC

v_gene: TRBV5-1
d_gene: TRBD1
abundance: once
j_gene: TRBJ1-2
CDR3aa: CASSLGLGTARGYTF
CDR3nt: TGCGCCAGCAGCTTGGGCCTTGGGACAGCACGTGGCTACACCTTC

v_gene: TRBV5-8
d_gene: -
abundance: -
j_gene: TRBJ2-1
CDR3aa: CASSSQGISYNEQFF
CDR3nt: TGTGCCAGCAGCTCCCAGGGGATCTCCTACAATGAGCAGTTCTTC

v_gene: TRBV5-1
d_gene: -
abundance: -
j_gene: TRBJ1-3
CDR3aa: CASSLRGAGNTIYF
CDR3nt: TGCGCCAGCAGCTTGAGGGGGGCTGGAAACACCATATATTTT

v_gene: TRBV9
d_gene: -
abundance: -
j_gene: TRBJ2-6
CDR3aa: CASSAKASGANVLTF
CDR3nt: TGTGCCAGCAGCGCCAAGGCCTCTGGGGCCAACGTCCTGACTTTC

v_gene: TRBV24-1
d_gene: -
abundance: -
j_gene: TRBJ1-6
CDR3aa: CATSDSLNSPLHF
CDR3nt: TGTGCCACCAGTGATTCCCTTAATTCACCCCTCCACTTT

v_gene: TRBV28
d_gene: -
abundance: -
j_gene: TRBJ1-4
CDR3aa: CASRRGAANEKLFF
CDR3nt: TGTGCCAGCAGGAGGGGGGCGGCTAATGAAAAACTGTTTTTT

v_gene: TRBV5-3
d_gene: TRBD2
abundance: once
j_gene: TRBJ2-5
CDR3aa: CARSSSRDYGGRETQYF
CDR3nt: TGTGCCAGAAGCTCGTCCCGGGACTACGGGGGTAGAGAGACCCAGTACTTC

v_gene: TRBV6-6
d_gene: -
abundance: few
j_gene: TRBJ2-7
CDR3aa: CASTLQGEQYF
CDR3nt: TGTGCCAGCACCCTACAAGGGGAGCAGTACTTC

v_gene: TRBV5-4
d_gene: -
abundance: -
j_gene: TRBJ1-4
CDR3aa: CASSSRQSDNEKLFF
CDR3nt: TGTGCCAGCAGCTCCCGACAGTCCGATAATGAAAAACTGTTTTTT

v_gene: TRBV21-1
d_gene: -
abundance: -
j_gene: TRBJ2-1
CDR3aa: CASSSLAGDINEQFF
CDR3nt: TGTGCCAGCAGTAGCTTAGCGGGAGACATCAATGAGCAGTTCTTC

v_gene: TRBV5-4
d_gene: TRBD2
abundance: -
j_gene: TRBJ2-5
CDR3aa: CASSTGLAGVRETQYF
CDR3nt: TGTGCCAGCAGCACGGGACTAGCGGGAGTTAGAGAGACCCAGTACTTC

v_gene: TRBV11-2
d_gene: -
abundance: few
j_gene: TRBJ1-4
CDR3aa: CASSSSQGRKLFF
CDR3nt: TGTGCCAGCAGCTCCTCCCAGGGGAGAAAACTGTTTTTT

v_gene: TRBV18
d_gene: TRBD2
abundance: -
j_gene: TRBJ2-1
CDR3aa: CASSQTPASGATYNEQFF
CDR3nt: TGTGCCAGCTCACAAACCCCAGCTAGCGGAGCCACCTACAATGAGCAGTTCTTC

v_gene: TRBV18
d_gene: -
abundance: -
j_gene: TRBJ2-7
CDR3aa: CASSRLYGEEQYF
CDR3nt: TGTGCCAGCTCACGACTATACGGGGAGGAGCAGTACTTC

v_gene: TRBV7-3
d_gene: -
abundance: -
j_gene: TRBJ2-3
CDR3aa: CASSLTTGGVTRDTQYF
CDR3nt: TGTGCCAGCAGCTTAACTACGGGGGGCGTTACTAGGGATACGCAGTATTTT

v_gene: TRBV28
d_gene: TRBD1
abundance: -
j_gene: TRBJ2-7
CDR3aa: CASSLMTGGFYEQYF
CDR3nt: TGTGCCAGCAGTTTAATGACAGGGGGCTTCTACGAGCAGTACTTC

v_gene: TRBV28
d_gene: TRBD1
abundance: -
j_gene: TRBJ1-5
CDR3aa: CASSSGQGDQPQHF
CDR3nt: TGTGCCAGCAGTTCTGGACAGGGGGATCAGCCCCAGCATTTT

v_gene: TRBV5-1
d_gene: -
abundance: -
j_gene: TRBJ2-5
CDR3aa: CASSPRSVLRETQYF
CDR3nt: TGCGCCAGCAGCCCCCGATCGGTTCTAAGAGAGACCCAGTACTTC

v_gene: TRBV7-2
d_gene: TRBD2
abundance: few
j_gene: TRBJ2-3
CDR3aa: CASSLLAGPSDTQYF
CDR3nt: TGTGCCAGCAGCCTCCTAGCGGGCCCTTCCGATACGCAGTATTTT

v_gene: TRBV11-2
d_gene: TRBD1
abundance: -
j_gene: TRBJ2-3
CDR3aa: CASSSDRGHFDTQYF
CDR3nt: TGTGCCAGCAGCTCGGACAGGGGGCACTTCGATACGCAGTATTTT

v_gene: TRBV6-2/TRBV6-3
d_gene: -
abundance: -
j_gene: TRBJ1-1
CDR3aa: CASSYRAGTHLVGAFF
CDR3nt: TGTGCCAGCAGTTACCGTGCCGGGACACATCTAGTTGGAGCTTTCTTT

v_gene: TRBV7-6
d_gene: TRBD2
abundance: -
j_gene: TRBJ2-1
CDR3aa: CASSLMPGGQGEQFF
CDR3nt: TGTGCCAGCAGCTTAATGCCGGGGGGTCAGGGTGAGCAGTTCTTC

v_gene: TRBV6-2/TRBV6-3
d_gene: -
abundance: -
j_gene: TRBJ2-5
CDR3aa: CASSYWAYTQETQYF
CDR3nt: TGTGCCAGCAGTTACTGGGCGTACACCCAAGAGACCCAGTACTTC